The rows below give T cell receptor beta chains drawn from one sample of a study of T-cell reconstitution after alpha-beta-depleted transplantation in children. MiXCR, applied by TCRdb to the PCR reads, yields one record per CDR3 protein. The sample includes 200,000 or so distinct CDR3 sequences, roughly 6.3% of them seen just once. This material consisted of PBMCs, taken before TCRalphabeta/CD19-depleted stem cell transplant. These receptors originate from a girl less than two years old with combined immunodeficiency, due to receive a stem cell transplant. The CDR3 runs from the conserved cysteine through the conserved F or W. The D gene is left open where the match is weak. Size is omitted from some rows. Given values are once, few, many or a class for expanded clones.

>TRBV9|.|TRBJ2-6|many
TGTGCCAGCAGCGTAGAACTAGACACCAACGTCCTGACTTTC
CASSVELDTNVLTF
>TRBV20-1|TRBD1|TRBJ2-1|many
TGCAGTGCTAGAGATCTTGGGACAGCAGACTACAATGAGCAGTTCTTC
CSARDLGTADYNEQFF
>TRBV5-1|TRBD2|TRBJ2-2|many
TGCGCCAGCAGCCCCCGTGGGAGCGGGGGCGTCGAGGCCGGGGAGCTGTTTTTT
CASSPRGSGGVEAGELFF
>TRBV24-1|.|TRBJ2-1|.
TGTGCCACCAGTGATTTGTGGCCCTACAATGAGCAGTTCTTC
CATSDLWPYNEQFF
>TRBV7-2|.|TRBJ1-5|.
TGTGCCAGCAGCCCCCTGGGACGGCTTTTACATCAGCCCCAGCATTTT
CASSPLGRLLHQPQHF
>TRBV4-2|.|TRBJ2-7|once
TGTGCCATGAGCCCAGGGACTCACTACGAGCAGTACTTC
CAMSPGTHYEQYF
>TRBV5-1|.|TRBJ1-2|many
TGCGCCAGCAGCCGTGACGGCATCTATGGCTACACCTTC
CASSRDGIYGYTF
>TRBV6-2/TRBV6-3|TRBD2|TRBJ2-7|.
TGTGCCAGTATGGGACTAGCGGGAGTATCGAGGACCTACGAGCAGTACTTC
CASMGLAGVSRTYEQYF
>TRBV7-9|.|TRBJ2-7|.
TGTGCCAGCAGCTTATCGGATCGGGGGTACGAGCAGTACTTC
CASSLSDRGYEQYF
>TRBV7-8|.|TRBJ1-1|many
TGTGCCAGCAGCTCGGCAGTGGTATCACACACTGAAGCTTTCTTT
CASSSAVVSHTEAFF
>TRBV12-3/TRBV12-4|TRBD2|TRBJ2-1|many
TGTGCCAGCAGTTTACTGGGACTACCGCAGTTCTTC
CASSLLGLPQFF
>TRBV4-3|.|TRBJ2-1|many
TGCGCCAGCAGCCAGCTGGGGCTTCTCGGGGTTGAGCAGTTCTTC
CASSQLGLLGVEQFF
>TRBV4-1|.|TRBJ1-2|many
TGCGCCAGCAGCCAAGATTGGCGGACCTATGGCTACACCTTC
CASSQDWRTYGYTF
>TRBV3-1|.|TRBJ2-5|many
TGTGCCAGCAGCCAACTCGGGACTCAAGAGACCCAGTACTTC
CASSQLGTQETQYF
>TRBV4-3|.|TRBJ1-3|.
TGCGCCAGCAGCCAAGAAGGGGTTTTCTCTGGAAACACCATATATTTT
CASSQEGVFSGNTIYF
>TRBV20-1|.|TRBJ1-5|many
TGCAGTGCTAGCGGACAGTTCAATCAGCCCCAGCATTTT
CSASGQFNQPQHF